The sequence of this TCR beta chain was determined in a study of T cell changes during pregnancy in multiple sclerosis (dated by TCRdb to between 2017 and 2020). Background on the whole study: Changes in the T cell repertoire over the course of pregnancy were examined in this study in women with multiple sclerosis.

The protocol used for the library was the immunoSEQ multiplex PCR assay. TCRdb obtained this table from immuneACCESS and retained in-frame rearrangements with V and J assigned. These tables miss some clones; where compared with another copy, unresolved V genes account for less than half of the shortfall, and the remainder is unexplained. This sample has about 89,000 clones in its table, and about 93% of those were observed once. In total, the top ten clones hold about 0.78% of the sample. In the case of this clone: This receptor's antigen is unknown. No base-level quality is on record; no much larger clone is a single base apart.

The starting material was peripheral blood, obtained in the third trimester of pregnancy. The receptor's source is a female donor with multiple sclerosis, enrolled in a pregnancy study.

The CDR3 is CASSFTTFSSYEQYF. The nucleotide sequence is TGTGCCAGCAGTTTTACGACTTTTTCCTCCTACGAGCAGTACTTC. This chain is built from TRBV28 and TRBJ2-7; no D gene is confidently identified. In the germline V gene, CDR1 corresponds to MDHEN and CDR2 to SYDVKM. The CDR3 holds 15 amino acids from the cysteine to the phenylalanine. The DNA shown is the 45-base CDR3, in frame from base 1. The germline ends are 12 bases apart after V is trimmed by 3 bases and J by 0 bases. The reference TRBV28 and TRBJ2-7 proteins fill in what lies around the CDR3, so the full variable domain reads DVKVTQSSRYLVKRTGEKVFLECVQDMDHENMFWYRQDPGLGLRLIYFSYDVKMKEKGDIPEGYSVSREKKERFSLILESASTNQTSMYLCASSFTTFSSYEQYFGPGTRLTVT.